These 20 T cell receptor beta chains were sequenced from one sample in a study of cytomegalovirus exposure and HLA in healthy donors. This table comes from immunoSEQ multiplex PCR, and its TCRdb copy is limited to in-frame clones, with some not included. This table has over 75,000 clones, approximately 90% appearing once. The sequencing input was PBMCs. These receptors all stem from a man aged 25-45 years in good health and CMV-seronegative.

CDR3 amino acids: CASSLESGATSGEQYF. As DNA, the CDR3 is TGTGCCAGCAGCTTGGAATCGGGAGCAACATCGGGGGAGCAGTACTTC. The chain uses TRBV5-4 and TRBJ2-7, with D perhaps matching TRBD2 (6 bases). The germline gives CDR1 SGHNT, CDR2 YYREEE (reference sequence). The CDR3 is 16 residues long. Trimming stripped 0 bases from V and 7 bases from J, with 20 bases between.

The rearrangement uses TRBV15 and TRBJ1-4, with D uncertain. The CDR3 has 15 residues. Trimming removed 2 bases at V and 7 bases at J, with 14 bases between. Germline V gives CDR1 LNHNV, CDR2 YYDKDF (reference sequence). The DNA for the CDR3 is TGTGCCACCAGCAGACCTAGGGTGGGGAGTGAAAAACTGTTTTTT. Its translation is CATSRPRVGSEKLFF.

This clone was detected once. The chain carries TRBV7-8 and TRBJ2-5; weak D call: TRBD1 (6 bases). Germline assignment: CDR1 SGHVS and CDR2 FQNEAQ. Trimming left V 1 base short and J 1 base short, with 7 bases between. CDR3 length: 14 residues. The DNA of the CDR3 is TGTGCCAGCAGCTTAGGCAGGGGCCAAGAGACCCAGTACTTC. It is translated as CASSLGRGQETQYF.

The chain is built from TRBV5-1 and TRBJ1-2, with 7 positions matching TRBD1. Germline loops: CDR1 SGHRS, CDR2 YFSETQ. The CDR3 has 15 amino acids. After removal of 1 base from V and 0 bases from J, the junction contained 3 bases not matched to a gene. CDR3 loop: CASSLSGTANYGYTF. The CDR3 nucleotides read TGCGCCAGCAGCTTGTCCGGGACAGCTAACTATGGCTACACCTTC.

This clone was detected once. The V and J genes are TRBV7-2 and TRBJ2-1, with TRBD1 matching 8 bases. This CDR3 is built from 15 residues. The germline gives CDR1 SGHTA, CDR2 FQGNSA. J lost 9 bases, V lost 5 bases, and 12 bases had no gene match. Written as DNA, the CDR3 is TGTGCCAGCAGCATTGACAGGGGAGTTTGGGGTGAGCAGTTCTTC. As protein: CASSIDRGVWGEQFF.

The chain links TRBV30 to TRBJ1-1; weak D call: TRBD1 (5 bases). The CDR3 length is 14 residues. V lost 2 bases, J lost 3 bases, and 13 bases lay in between. Germline CDR1 GTSNPN, CDR2 SVGIG (reference sequence). This CDR3 is CAWSRDSGDTEAFF. In nucleotides, the CDR3 is TGTGCCTGGAGTCGCGACAGCGGGGACACTGAAGCTTTCTTT.

The genes are TRBV28 and TRBJ2-7; D unclear. V gave up 5 bases and J gave up 2 bases, with 7 bases separating them. Germline V CDR1 and CDR2: MDHEN, SYDVKM. The CDR3 covers 12 residues. This CDR3 is CASSQTPYEQYF. CDR3 DNA sequence: TGTGCCAGCAGTCAAACTCCCTACGAGCAGTACTTC.

The chain carries TRBV11-1 and TRBJ2-1, with 7 nucleotides matching TRBD2. CDR1 is SGHAT, CDR2 FQDESV, per germline (reference sequence). V shed 1 base and J 7 bases; nucleotides not matched to a gene: 16. The CDR3 totals 18 residues. CDR3 protein: CASSLEASGGFGKNEQFF. As DNA, the CDR3 is TGTGCCAGCAGCTTAGAGGCGTCCGGGGGGTTCGGAAAAAATGAGCAGTTCTTC.

The chain carries TRBV6-6 and TRBJ2-7, with TRBD1 identical over 10 bases. V lost 5 bases to trimming and J lost 2 bases; unmatched junction nucleotides: 9. This CDR3 has 16 amino acids. Germline-derived CDR1 and CDR2 are MNHNY and SVGAGI (reference sequence). Written as DNA, the CDR3 is TGTGCCAGCAGTCGTGGGGGGACAGGGGCTACCTACGAGCAGTACTTC. Its protein is CASSRGGTGATYEQYF.

This rearrangement joins TRBV5-4 to TRBJ1-1; D perhaps matches TRBD1 (6 bases). Trimming took 0 bases from V and 5 from J, leaving 11 bases between them. Germline values: CDR1 SGHNT, CDR2 YYREEE (reference sequence). The CDR3 is made up of 14 amino acids. CDR3 DNA: TGTGCCAGCAGCTTGGCACAGGGTGGAACTGAAGCTTTCTTT. The encoded protein is CASSLAQGGTEAFF. The entire variable domain, with the rest obtained from reference TRBV5-4 and TRBJ1-1, is as follows: ETGVTQSPTHLIKTRGQQVTLRCSSQSGHNTVSWYQQALGQGPQFIFQYYREEENGRGNFPPRFSGLQFPNYSSELNVNALELDDSALYLCASSLAQGGTEAFFGQGTRLTVV.

The chain has TRBV6-5 and TRBJ1-1; D unclear. Per the germline V gene, CDR1 is MNHEY and CDR2 is SVGAGI. The V and J ends lost 0 bases and 5 bases respectively, with 7 bases between them. The CDR3 is 13 amino acids. The CDR3 DNA is TGTGCCAGCAGTTACTCTTCTAGAACTGAAGCTTTCTTT. Protein: CASSYSSRTEAFF.

The rearrangement links TRBV5-5 to TRBJ1-1; D ambiguous. V was clipped by 2 bases and J by 0 bases, with 8 bases between them. Germline CDR1 is SGHKS and CDR2 is YYEKEE (reference sequence). There are 14 residues in the CDR3. The CDR3 DNA follows: TGTGCCAGCAGCTTTGGGCACTTGAACACTGAAGCTTTCTTT. Its protein is CASSFGHLNTEAFF.

The rearrangement joins TRBV19 to TRBJ2-3; 9 positions agree with TRBD1. Germline V gene sequence: CDR1 LNHDA, CDR2 SQIVND (reference sequence). Unmatched junction bases numbered 11, after V lost 7 bases and J lost 6 bases. This CDR3 contains 15 residues. The CDR3 nucleotides are TGTGCCAGTAATCGGCCGGGACAGGGTTTGGATACGCAGTATTTT. Protein: CASNRPGQGLDTQYF. The full variable domain, completed using reference TRBV19 and TRBJ2-3, is DGGITQSPKYLFRKEGQNVTLSCEQNLNHDAMYWYRQDPGQGLRLIYYSQIVNDFQKGDIAEGYSVSREKKESFPLTVTSAQKNPTAFYLCASNRPGQGLDTQYFGPGTRLTVL.

This chain connects TRBV7-2 to TRBJ2-3, with TRBD2 matching over 9 bases. Germline-derived CDR1 and CDR2 are SGHTA and FQGNSA. This CDR3 region has 16 residues. J lost 2 bases, V lost 1 base, and 4 bases had no gene match. Here the CDR3 DNA reads TGTGCCAGCAGCTTAGGGTCTAGCGGGAACACAGATACGCAGTATTTT. Amino acid sequence: CASSLGSSGNTDTQYF.

The V gene is TRBV6-1, the J gene TRBJ1-1; no definite D call. Germline CDR1 reads MNHNS; CDR2 reads SASEGT. The V end was cut by 8 bases, the J end by 2 bases, with 12 bases between. The CDR3 covers 13 residues. The CDR3 bases are TGTGCCAGCGCGAGGGCCGTTAACACTGAAGCTTTCTTT. The encoded protein is CASARAVNTEAFF.

V usage is TRBV5-1 and J usage is TRBJ2-1; 8 bases map to TRBD1. The V and J ends lost 3 bases and 5 bases, in that order; junction bases with no gene match: 7. Germline V gene sequence: CDR1 SGHRS, CDR2 YFSETQ. This CDR3 is built from 15 residues. Here the CDR3 reads CASSWTGFANNEQFF. The CDR3 coding sequence is TGCGCCAGCAGCTGGACAGGGTTCGCCAACAATGAGCAGTTCTTC.

The chain has TRBV7-8 and TRBJ2-4; D is perhaps TRBD1 (6 bases). This CDR3 is 15 amino acids long. Trimming stripped 4 bases from V and 3 bases from J, with 13 bases between. CDR1 is SGHVS, CDR2 FQNEAQ, per germline. The CDR3 DNA reads as TGTGCCAGCAGCTCGACATTAGGGGGCAAAAACATTCAGTACTTC. This gives the protein CASSSTLGGKNIQYF.

This chain links TRBV27 with TRBJ2-1, with TRBD1 matching 8 bases. The CDR3 sequence is 19 residues long. V was clipped by 4 bases and J by 0 bases; unmatched bases: 14. From germline, CDR1 is MNHEY and CDR2 SMNVEV (reference sequence). CDR3 DNA: TGTGCCAGCAGTTCCTACACGACAGGGGTCAGCAGCTCCTACAATGAGCAGTTCTTC. Its protein is CASSSYTTGVSSSYNEQFF.

V usage is TRBV5-4 and J usage is TRBJ1-6; no definite D call. CDR3 length: 17 residues. V was pared by 4 bases and J by 5 bases, with 19 bases between. Germline V gene data show CDR1 as SGHNT and CDR2 as YYREEE (reference sequence). CDR3 residues: CASSNTMGHLNNSPLHF. CDR3 nucleotides: TGTGCCAGCAGCAACACAATGGGCCACCTCAATAATTCACCCCTCCACTTT.

V is TRBV27 and J is TRBJ1-4, with 10 bases lining up with TRBD1. Germline V CDR1 and CDR2: MNHEY, SMNVEV (reference sequence). J lost 6 bases, V lost 5 bases, and 9 bases had no gene match. The CDR3 runs 16 residues. The CDR3, as DNA: TGTGCCAGCAGTACTTGGGACAGGGGTGGGTATGAAAAACTGTTTTTT. Encoded protein: CASSTWDRGGYEKLFF.